These 9 T cell receptor beta chains share one sample of origin, sequenced in a study of Graves' ophthalmopathy and Graves' hyperthyroidism (dated by TCRdb to between 2018 and 2020). TCRdb lists the instrument as Illumina HiSeq 2000. TCR beta CDR3 regions were amplified from RNA transcripts for repertoire sequencing. The first round was an RT-PCR using HTBI primers with the Qiagen OneStep RT-PCR kit, and this first round was followed by a second-round multiplex PCR, then size selection and purification. The public sequencing data were trimmed at Q25 with fastp and processed into clonotypes with MiXCR by TCRdb, which kept only in-frame beta chains. Every distinct CDR3 protein forms one entry, paired with its most common genes and DNA. This sample gives 350,000 or so distinct CDR3 sequences in total; under 20% of them show up just once. The ten largest account for about 12% of the sample. Input material: peripheral blood. The receptors here all came from an adult man with Graves' ophthalmopathy.

This clonotype was seen many times. CDR3 sequence (DNA): TGTGCCAGCTCACCAACCCCTGACGCCTACACTGAAGCTTTCTTT. It is translated as CASSPTPDAYTEAFF. The chain couples TRBV18 to TRBJ1-1; D call uncertain. CDR3 length: 15 residues. Germline CDR1 and CDR2: KGHSH and LQKENI. V lost 2 bases and J lost 3, with 13 bases in between.

This clonotype was observed at least ten times. The V gene is TRBV27, the J gene TRBJ1-1, with D possibly TRBD1 on 6 matching bases. The CDR3 loop spans 13 amino acids. Per germline, CDR1 MNHEY and CDR2 SMNVEV (reference sequence). V shed 6 bases and J shed 2 bases, with 10 bases lying between them. Here the CDR3 DNA reads TGTGCCAGCAGGCGAGGGGGAAACACTGAAGCTTTCTTT. This translates into CASRRGGNTEAFF.

This clonotype was seen repeatedly, ten times or more. The V and J genes are TRBV20-1 and TRBJ2-7; D not resolved. This CDR3 has 12 amino acids. Germline loops: CDR1 DFQATT, CDR2 SNEGSKA (reference sequence). The V end was cut by 0 bases, the J end by 5 bases, with 8 bases between. The CDR3 nucleotides are TGCAGTGCTAGAGACCCGTGGCACGAGCAGTACTTC. Its translation is CSARDPWHEQYF.

Many counts were recorded for this clonotype. Here the CDR3 omits its conserved ending phenylalanine or tryptophan, so a read error is the likely source. This chain links TRBV6-2 or TRBV6-3 with TRBJ2-6, with a tentative D call TRBD1 (6 bases). This CDR3 spans 17 amino acids. CDR1 and CDR2 from the germline V gene are MNHEY and SVGEGT. V was clipped by 8 bases and J by 4 bases, with 21 bases between them. The CDR3 is CASSLDRRAGGANVLTS. The CDR3 region has the DNA TGTGCCAGCTCACTCGACAGGCGAGCCGGCGGGGCCAACGTCCTGACTTCC.

This clonotype has at least ten counts. The chain carries TRBV5-1 and TRBJ2-5; D not certain. The CDR3 contains 14 residues. Germline loops: CDR1 SGHRS, CDR2 YFSETQ. V lost 0 bases and J 3 bases, leaving 9 bases between the germline ends. The CDR3 coding sequence is TGCGCCAGCAGCTTGGGGGTGCGAGAAGAGACCCAGTACTTC. Protein product: CASSLGVREETQYF.

This clonotype has a count of ten or more. The chain combines TRBV6-5 with TRBJ1-5; D is undetermined. Trimming pared 9 bases from V and 5 bases from J, leaving 14 bases between. CDR3 size: 13 residues. The germline CDR1 and CDR2 sequences are MNHEY and SVGAGI. CDR3 sequence reads: CASEWTGDQPQHF. The CDR3 nucleotides are TGTGCCAGTGAGTGGACGGGAGATCAGCCCCAGCATTTT.

This clonotype was counted at least ten times. CDR3 sequence (DNA): TGTGCCAGCAGCCAGGACGGAGCCTACGAGCAGTACTTC. Its protein is CASSQDGAYEQYF. This chain connects TRBV7-9 to TRBJ2-7; D gene ambiguous. V lost 5 bases and J 2 bases, leaving 10 bases between the germline ends. Germline assignment: CDR1 SEHNR and CDR2 FQNEAQ (reference sequence). The CDR3 totals 13 residues.

This clonotype has a single count. This sequence joins TRBV6-2 or TRBV6-3 and TRBJ2-7; D may be TRBD2 (6 bases). V lost 4 bases to trimming and J lost 2 bases, with 12 bases between them. Germline V gene data show CDR1 as MNHEY and CDR2 as SVGEGT. CDR3 size: 14 residues. Here the CDR3 DNA reads TGTGCCAGCAGTTTCGCCGGGAGAACCTACGAGCAGTACTTC. It specifies CASSFAGRTYEQYF.

This clonotype was seen many times. J is TRBJ1-2 and V is TRBV6-2 or TRBV6-3; 9 nucleotides match TRBD1. Germline CDR1 reads MNHEY; CDR2 reads SVGEGT. V shed 6 bases, J shed 4 bases, and the junction held 6 bases outside the gene matches. The CDR3 covers 14 residues. The CDR3 loop is CASSPRDRAYGYTF. In nucleotides, the CDR3 is TGTGCCAGCAGCCCCAGGGACAGGGCCTATGGCTACACCTTC.